These T cell receptor beta chains were read from a single sample in a study of T cell changes during pregnancy in multiple sclerosis. Only in-frame clones appear in the TCRdb table, and some are missing; sequencing was by immunoSEQ multiplex PCR. Among some 54,000 clones listed, roughly 93% were seen once. The material sequenced was peripheral blood, taken after pregnancy. These receptors came from a female donor with multiple sclerosis, enrolled in a pregnancy study. Both conserved end residues are part of each CDR3. The D gene is left open where the match is weak. Expanded clones get a size class; other rows say once, few or many, or leave the size out.

size,J,D,V,length,DNA,CDR3
few,TRBJ2-1,TRBD2,TRBV6-4,14,TGTGCCAGCAGTGAACTAGCGGGAGGTCGAGAGCAGTTCTTC,CASSELAGGREQFF
-,TRBJ2-1,TRBD2,TRBV4-3,17,TGCGCCAGCAGCCAAGACGGGAGACTAGCGGCTGTAAATGAGCAGTTCTTC,CASSQDGRLAAVNEQFF
-,TRBJ1-1,TRBD1,TRBV28,15,TGTGCCAGCAGGTCCTCCGGGACAGCGAACACTGAAGCTTTCTTT,CASRSSGTANTEAFF
-,TRBJ2-7,-,TRBV5-6,11,TGTGCCAGCAGCTTTAATTACGAGCAGTACTTC,CASSFNYEQYF
-,TRBJ1-5,-,TRBV18,14,TGTGCCAGCTCACCAGGGCTCGGCAATCAGCCCCAGCATTTT,CASSPGLGNQPQHF
-,TRBJ2-1,-,TRBV5-4,14,TGTGCCAGCACCAGGGACTGGCTATACAATGAGCAGTTCTTC,CASTRDWLYNEQFF
-,TRBJ2-2,TRBD2,TRBV7-3,15,TGTGCCAGCAGCACAATAGCGGGAGCGGGCGGGGAGCTGTTTTTT,CASSTIAGAGGELFF
-,TRBJ2-5,TRBD2,TRBV29-1,16,TGCAGCGTTGTTGGGCCTAATAGCGGGAGCGGAGAGACCCAGTACTTC,CSVVGPNSGSGETQYF
-,TRBJ2-5,TRBD2,TRBV14,16,TGTGCCAGCAGCCGCCAACTAGCGGGAGAGGGTGAGACCCAGTACTTC,CASSRQLAGEGETQYF
-,TRBJ1-1,-,TRBV6-5,13,TGTGCCAGCAGCTGGACAGTGAACACTGAAGCTTTCTTT,CASSWTVNTEAFF
-,TRBJ2-1,-,TRBV11-2,16,TGTGCCAGCAGCCTCCTCACAGGGATAGGTCAGAATGAGCAGTTCTTC,CASSLLTGIGQNEQFF
-,TRBJ2-1,-,TRBV7-3,15,TGTGCCAGCAGCACCTCACAGGGTGCCCGGGATGAGCAGTTCTTC,CASSTSQGARDEQFF
-,TRBJ1-5,TRBD1,TRBV10-3,14,TGTGCCAGTAATCAGGGGGCGGGCAATCAGCCCCAGCATTTT,CASNQGAGNQPQHF
-,TRBJ1-1,-,TRBV28,15,TGTGCCAGCAGACCGGGGGGCGGTGCGAACACTGAAGCTTTCTTT,CASRPGGGANTEAFF
-,TRBJ2-3,-,TRBV4-3,14,TGCGCCAGCAGCCAAGAATCCGGCACAGATACGCAGTATTTT,CASSQESGTDTQYF
-,TRBJ2-6,-,TRBV19,18,TGTGCCAGTAGTATCCCCAGGGGCCTCTACTCTGGGGCCAACGTCCTGACTTTC,CASSIPRGLYSGANVLTF
once,TRBJ1-2,-,TRBV9,12,TGTGCCAGCAGCCCAGGGGACTATGGCTACACCTTC,CASSPGDYGYTF
-,TRBJ2-7,TRBD1,TRBV19,13,TGTGCCAGTAGGAGGGACAGGGGGTCCGAGCAGTACTTC,CASRRDRGSEQYF
-,TRBJ2-7,TRBD2,TRBV11-1,15,TGTGCCAGCAGCACCGTCCGGGGAGGGAGCTACGAGCAGTACTTC,CASSTVRGGSYEQYF
-,TRBJ1-3,-,TRBV19,14,TGTGCCAGTGGTTGGGGGGAGCACGGAAACACCATATATTTT,CASGWGEHGNTIYF
-,TRBJ2-5,-,TRBV7-9,15,TGTGCCAGCAGCCCAGGACTGGCATCCCCAGAGACCCAGTACTTC,CASSPGLASPETQYF
-,TRBJ2-1,-,TRBV29-1,14,TGCAGCGTTGATCAGTCAGGGTCGTACAATGAGCAGTTCTTC,CSVDQSGSYNEQFF
-,TRBJ2-3,TRBD2,TRBV9,16,TGTGCCAGCAGCGTAGAGCCAGCGGGAGCAACAGATACGCAGTATTTT,CASSVEPAGATDTQYF
-,TRBJ2-6,TRBD1,TRBV7-3,15,TGTGCCAGCAGACAGGGGAGCACTGGGGCCAACGTCCTGACTTTC,CASRQGSTGANVLTF
-,TRBJ1-4,-,TRBV4-3,16,TGCGCCAGCAGCCAAGATCGTTACAGGGCCGGGGAAAAACTGTTTTTT,CASSQDRYRAGEKLFF
once,TRBJ1-2,TRBD1,TRBV5-1,12,TGCGCCAGCAGCATGACAGGGAACGGCTACACCTTC,CASSMTGNGYTF
-,TRBJ2-5,-,TRBV6-5,15,TGTGCCAGCAGTTTCACGGGGGAGTCGTTTGAGACCCAGTACTTC,CASSFTGESFETQYF
-,TRBJ2-3,TRBD1,TRBV5-1,16,TGCGCCAGCAGCACCATAGACAGGGATAGCACAGATACGCAGTATTTT,CASSTIDRDSTDTQYF
-,TRBJ1-4,-,TRBV19,16,TGTGCCAGTAGTCGAGTCGCGGGACCCTATAATGAAAAACTGTTTTTT,CASSRVAGPYNEKLFF
-,TRBJ2-5,-,TRBV18,15,TGTGCCAGCTCACCACCCTCGGTGAGCCAAGAGACCCAGTACTTC,CASSPPSVSQETQYF
few,TRBJ2-1,TRBD2,TRBV7-3,17,TGTGCCAGCAGCTTAAGGGGACTAGCGGGAGGATACAATGAGCAGTTCTTC,CASSLRGLAGGYNEQFF
-,TRBJ2-7,-,TRBV4-2,15,TGTGCCAGCAGCTCCCGACTGGACTCTACCTACGAGCAGTACTTC,CASSSRLDSTYEQYF
once,TRBJ2-1,-,TRBV13,13,TGTGCCAGCAGCGGCCGACTAGGCAATGAGCAGTTCTTC,CASSGRLGNEQFF
-,TRBJ2-7,-,TRBV19,13,TGTGCCAGTTCCTCGACGGAAACGGGGGAGCAGTACTTC,CASSSTETGEQYF
few,TRBJ2-1,TRBD1,TRBV9,12,TGTGCCAGCAGCGCAGGGGGCAATGAGCAGTTCTTC,CASSAGGNEQFF
-,TRBJ2-2,TRBD2,TRBV29-1,15,TGCAGCGTTCACCGCGGGGGAACTTCTCCCGGGGAGCTGTTTTTT,CSVHRGGTSPGELFF
-,TRBJ2-1,TRBD2,TRBV11-3,16,TGTGCCAGCAGCTTAGATAACGGGAGGTCTCGCAATGAGCAGTTCTTC,CASSLDNGRSRNEQFF
-,TRBJ1-1,TRBD1,TRBV5-1,16,TGCGCCAGCAGCTTGGGACAGGGTGGCGTGAACACTGAAGCTTTCTTT,CASSLGQGGVNTEAFF
once,TRBJ1-5,-,TRBV19,14,TGTGCCAGTAAGGTACTTGAACAGAATCAGCCCCAGCATTTT,CASKVLEQNQPQHF
-,TRBJ2-1,-,TRBV14,17,TGTGCCAGCAGCCGAGAACTCCGACTTCTTCCCTACAATGAGCAGTTCTTC,CASSRELRLLPYNEQFF